Included here is one T cell receptor (beta chain) sequence, with context. The entry originates in a study of T cell changes during pregnancy in multiple sclerosis. The germline V gene encodes CDR1 SNHLY and CDR2 FYNNEI. Trimming pared 6 bases from V and 0 bases from J, leaving 8 bases between. The CDR3 extends over 14 amino acids. The repertoire was sequenced with immunoSEQ multiplex PCR; TCRdb's copy has only in-frame clones and lacks some. The sample lists about 110,000 clones, approximately 90% occurring once. The source of this sequence is a female donor in good health, enrolled as a control in a pregnancy study. Sequencing was performed on peripheral blood, taken in the third trimester of pregnancy. The rearrangement links TRBV2 to TRBJ2-2; no firm D call. CDR3 protein: CASRAPPNTGELFF. The CDR3 nucleotides are TGTGCCAGCAGGGCCCCCCCGAACACCGGGGAGCTGTTTTTT.